The rows below give T cell receptor beta chains drawn from one sample of a study of blood T cells in healthy people across ages. TCRdb ran MiXCR on the 5' RACE reads and lists one entry per CDR3 protein. The sample includes some 640,000 distinct CDR3 sequences, around 49% seen only once; the top ten take around a third. Sequencing was carried out using blood. These receptors all stem from a woman aged 60-75 years in good health. Each CDR3 is given with its conserved first and last residue.

cdr3_length: 17; v_call: TRBV15; j_call: TRBJ2-3; cdr3_aa: CATSRARLAEDTDTQYF
cdr3_length: 13; v_call: TRBV14; j_call: .; cdr3_aa: CASSQGGGREQYF
cdr3_length: 16; v_call: TRBV3-1; j_call: TRBJ2-5; cdr3_aa: CASSQVLAVYQETQYF
cdr3_length: 15; v_call: TRBV2; j_call: TRBJ1-5; cdr3_aa: CASSAARTENQPQHF
cdr3_length: 13; v_call: TRBV30; j_call: TRBJ1-1; cdr3_aa: CAWSAFLVTEAFF
cdr3_length: 15; v_call: TRBV15; j_call: TRBJ2-5; cdr3_aa: CATSRGGTVQETQYF
cdr3_length: 13; v_call: TRBV29-1; j_call: TRBJ1-1; cdr3_aa: CSVEGQTAAKAFF
cdr3_length: 13; v_call: TRBV4-2; j_call: TRBJ2-7; cdr3_aa: CASSQEVSYEQYF
cdr3_length: 14; v_call: TRBV10-3; j_call: TRBJ2-1; cdr3_aa: CASTGLAGDGEQFF
cdr3_length: 20; v_call: TRBV7-9; j_call: TRBJ2-6; cdr3_aa: CASSSTILDRVRSGANVLTF
cdr3_length: 11; v_call: TRBV4-3; j_call: TRBJ2-3; cdr3_aa: CASGREGPQYF
cdr3_length: 16; v_call: TRBV20-1; j_call: TRBJ2-7; cdr3_aa: CSARGVGQPIYYEQYF
cdr3_length: 16; v_call: TRBV5-8; j_call: TRBJ2-6; cdr3_aa: CASSRGADSGANVLTF
cdr3_length: 16; v_call: TRBV9; j_call: TRBJ2-1; cdr3_aa: CASSVDSPGTNNEQFF
cdr3_length: 14; v_call: TRBV5-1; j_call: TRBJ1-1; cdr3_aa: CASSSGPGPTEAFF
cdr3_length: 14; v_call: TRBV7-9; j_call: TRBJ2-3; cdr3_aa: CASRSWRAGIRQYF
cdr3_length: 17; v_call: TRBV4-1; j_call: TRBJ2-1; cdr3_aa: CASSQEGELSGRNEQFF
cdr3_length: 14; v_call: TRBV6-5; j_call: TRBJ2-1; cdr3_aa: CATHTGTSGTEQFF
cdr3_length: 13; v_call: TRBV2; j_call: TRBJ1-4; cdr3_aa: CASSNEGKEKLFF
cdr3_length: 17; v_call: TRBV7-8; j_call: TRBJ2-6; cdr3_aa: CASSSGTGGSGANVLTF
cdr3_length: 11; v_call: TRBV7-9; j_call: TRBJ1-2; cdr3_aa: CASSFVDGYTF
cdr3_length: 15; v_call: TRBV5-1; j_call: TRBJ2-7; cdr3_aa: CASSLAGEGIHEQYF
cdr3_length: 12; v_call: TRBV11-3; j_call: TRBJ2-1; cdr3_aa: CTSRGSGDEQFF
cdr3_length: 17; v_call: TRBV24-1; j_call: TRBJ2-2; cdr3_aa: CATSDPLRSRGTGELFF
cdr3_length: 15; v_call: TRBV6-2/TRBV6-3; j_call: TRBJ2-3; cdr3_aa: CASSYFGQGPDTQYF
cdr3_length: 15; v_call: TRBV9; j_call: TRBJ2-1; cdr3_aa: CASSGPGQRSGEQFF
cdr3_length: 13; v_call: TRBV28; j_call: TRBJ2-5; cdr3_aa: CASSPWEQETQYF
cdr3_length: 11; v_call: TRBV20-1; j_call: TRBJ2-7; cdr3_aa: CSARASYEQYF